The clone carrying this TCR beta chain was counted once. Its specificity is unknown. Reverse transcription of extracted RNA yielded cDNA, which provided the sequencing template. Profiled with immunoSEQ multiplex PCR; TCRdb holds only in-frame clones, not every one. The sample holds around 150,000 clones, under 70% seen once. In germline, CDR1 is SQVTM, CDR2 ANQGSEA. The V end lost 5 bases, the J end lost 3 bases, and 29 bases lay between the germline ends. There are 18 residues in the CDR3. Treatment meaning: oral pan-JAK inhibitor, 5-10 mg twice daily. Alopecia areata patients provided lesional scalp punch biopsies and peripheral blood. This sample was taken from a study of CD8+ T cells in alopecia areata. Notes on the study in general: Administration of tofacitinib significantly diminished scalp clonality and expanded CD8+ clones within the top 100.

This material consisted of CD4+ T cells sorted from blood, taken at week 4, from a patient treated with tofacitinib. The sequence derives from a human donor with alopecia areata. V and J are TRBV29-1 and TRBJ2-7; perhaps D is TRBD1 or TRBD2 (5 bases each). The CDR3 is CSVWGNIRGNQGSYEQYF. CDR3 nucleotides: TGCAGCGTTTGGGGGAATATCCGAGGAAATCAGGGTAGCTACGAGCAGTACTTC.